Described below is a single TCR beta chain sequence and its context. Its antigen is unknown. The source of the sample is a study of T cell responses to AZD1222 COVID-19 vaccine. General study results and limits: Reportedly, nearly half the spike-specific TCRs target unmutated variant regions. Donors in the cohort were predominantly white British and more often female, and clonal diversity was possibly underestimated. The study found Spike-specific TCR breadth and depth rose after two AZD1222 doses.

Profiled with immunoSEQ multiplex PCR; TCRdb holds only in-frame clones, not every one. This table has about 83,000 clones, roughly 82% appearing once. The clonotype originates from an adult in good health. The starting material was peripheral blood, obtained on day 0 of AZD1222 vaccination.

CDR3 sequence (DNA): TGTGCCAGTAGCCCAGAGGGCAGGCCGCGCGGAAACACCATATATTTT. Protein: CASSPEGRPRGNTIYF. The gene calls are TRBV19 and TRBJ1-3; D is ambiguous. V was shortened by 6 bases and J by 4 bases, with 19 bases between the two germline ends. This CDR3 comprises 16 residues. Germline lookup yields CDR1 LNHDA and CDR2 SQIVND (reference sequence).